A single sample gave rise to the 25 T cell receptor beta chains below, sequenced in a study of Ad26.COV2.S vaccination and SARS-CoV-2 variants. This sample's treatment: roughly 20 received Ad26.COV2.S at low or high dose, single or two shots; about 5 received placebo; per-sample allocation not given. Samples analyzed were those drawn on day 63 after the first vaccine or placebo injection. TCRdb keeps only in-frame clones here, not all; method: immunoSEQ multiplex PCR. The table records around 400,000 clones, about 83% of them present only once. Sequenced material: peripheral blood, taken in a trial of Ad26.COV2.S vaccine versus placebo. The origin of the receptors is a person between 18 and 60 years old who received the Ad26.COV2.S COVID-19 vaccine or a placebo.

CDR3 bases: TGTGCCAGCAGCGTAGCCCCATTGAGCGACGAGCAGTACTTC. It specifies CASSVAPLSDEQYF. This chain uses TRBV9 with TRBJ2-7; the D is unclear. V shed 0 bases and J shed 5 bases, with 12 bases lying between them. CDR3 length: 14 amino acids. Germline CDR1 reads SGDLS; CDR2 reads YYNGEE.

The table lists this clone with a few counts. The chain employs TRBV5-4 and TRBJ1-6; D is unclear. V gave up 4 bases and J gave up 4 bases, with 15 bases separating them. CDR1 and CDR2 from the germline V gene are SGHNT and YYREEE (reference sequence). The CDR3 spans 16 residues. CDR3 nucleotide sequence: TGTGCCAGCAGCACCCTGGACCGGGAGTATAATTCACCCCTCCACTTT. Its protein product is CASSTLDREYNSPLHF.

The V call is TRBV24-1, the J call TRBJ2-3; the match to TRBD2 covers 8 bases. The CDR3 spans 16 residues. V lost 2 bases and J lost 2; bases outside the gene matches: 5. The germline V gene has CDR1 KGHDR and CDR2 SFDVKD. The CDR3 DNA reads as TGTGCCACCAGTGATTACTCAGCGGGAGCCACAGATACGCAGTATTTT. It yields the protein CATSDYSAGATDTQYF.

The chain employs TRBV5-6 and TRBJ1-2, with no clear D. The CDR3 spans 12 residues. The germline CDR1 and CDR2 sequences are SGHDT and YYEEEE. The germline V and J ends were trimmed by 6 bases and 6 bases, with 12 bases remaining between them. The CDR3 loop reads CASTDIENGYTF. CDR3 in DNA: TGTGCCAGCACCGACATAGAGAATGGCTACACCTTC.

This clone came up once. This same CDR3 is encoded by further DNA sequences in the sample. This chain links TRBV7-9 with TRBJ1-1; D uncertain. Germline lookup yields CDR1 SEHNR and CDR2 FQNEAQ (reference sequence). The CDR3 has 12 residues. Between the trimmed V and J ends, which lost 2 bases and 5 bases, there was a span of 6 bases. CDR3: CASSLLGTEAFF. DNA for the CDR3: TGTGCCAGCAGCTTATTGGGGACTGAAGCTTTCTTT.

The chain couples TRBV4-1 to TRBJ2-1; 8 nucleotides agree with TRBD2. In germline, CDR1 is MGHRA, CDR2 YSYEKL. CDR3 length equals 16 residues. V dropped 1 base and J dropped 7; count of bases not matched to a gene: 9. CDR3 residues: CASSQVGGGPINEQFF. The CDR3 DNA reads TGCGCCAGCAGCCAAGTGGGCGGGGGGCCCATTAATGAGCAGTTCTTC.

This clone is a singleton in its sample. V usage is TRBV7-9 and J usage is TRBJ1-1, with no clear D. The CDR3 contains 12 residues. Germline loops: CDR1 SEHNR, CDR2 FQNEAQ (reference sequence). The germline V and J ends were trimmed by 6 bases and 14 bases, with 19 bases remaining between them. The CDR3 sequence: CASSSPSEKSFF. CDR3 nucleotide sequence: TGTGCCAGCAGTTCACCGTCGGAGAAAAGCTTCTTT.

A single count supports this clone. This chain joins TRBV6-5 and TRBJ2-2; D remains ambiguous. Germline CDR1 reads MNHEY; CDR2 reads SVGAGI. The CDR3 has 14 amino acids. Trimming cost V 4 bases and J 0 bases, with 6 bases left between them. The DNA for the CDR3 is TGTGCCAGCAGTTTCGGAACGAACACCGGGGAGCTGTTTTTT. Protein sequence: CASSFGTNTGELFF.

The CDR3 coding sequence is TGTGCCAGCAGCCTCTCGGGTTGGAATGGCTACACCTTC. Translating it yields CASSLSGWNGYTF. The chain couples TRBV7-9 to TRBJ1-2, with no clear D. Germline CDR1 is SEHNR and CDR2 is FQNEAQ (reference sequence). V lost 5 bases and J lost 6, with 13 bases in between. The CDR3 contains 13 residues.

The rearrangement links TRBV3-1 (or the pseudogene TRBV3-2) to TRBJ1-3, with D tentatively TRBD1 (6 bases). Trimming pared 1 base from V and 2 bases from J, leaving 12 bases between. The germline CDR1 and CDR2 sequences are LGHDT and YNNKEL (reference sequence). The CDR3 spans 16 residues. The CDR3 sequence: CASSQGEGVAGNTIYF. DNA for the CDR3: TGTGCCAGCAGCCAAGGGGAGGGGGTCGCTGGAAACACCATATATTTT.

This chain links TRBV19 with TRBJ2-5; 10 bases line up with TRBD2. After removal of 5 bases from V and 1 base from J, the junction contained 10 bases not matched to a gene. The CDR3 is 17 residues long. Germline V CDR1 and CDR2: LNHDA, SQIVND (reference sequence). CDR3 residues: CASSPRLAGAIQETQYF. The DNA of the CDR3 is TGTGCCAGTAGTCCGAGGCTAGCGGGGGCCATCCAAGAGACCCAGTACTTC.

This clone was counted a few times. The chain employs TRBV27 and TRBJ1-5; possible D gene TRBD1, 5 bases. This CDR3 comprises 15 residues. V lost 2 bases to trimming and J lost 4 bases, with 12 bases between them. Looked up from germline, CDR1 is MNHEY and CDR2 is SMNVEV (reference sequence). The CDR3 DNA reads TGTGCCAGCAGTTTAGGGGGGATGGGAAATCAGCCCCAGCATTTT. Its protein product is CASSLGGMGNQPQHF.

This chain connects TRBV4-1 to TRBJ1-2; D ambiguous. Germline V gene lookup returns CDR1 MGHRA and CDR2 YSYEKL. This CDR3 is built from 17 residues. V was cut by 3 bases and J by 6 bases, with 23 bases left in between. The CDR3: CASSQRVERRPVDGYTF. As DNA, the CDR3 is TGCGCCAGCAGCCAGAGGGTTGAGAGACGCCCGGTCGATGGCTACACCTTC.

The CDR3 here is CASSQDNSDYYGYTF. For the CDR3, the DNA is TGCGCCAGCAGCCAAGATAACAGTGATTACTATGGCTACACCTTC. V gene TRBV4-1 combines with J gene TRBJ1-2; the D is unclear. Germline assignment: CDR1 MGHRA and CDR2 YSYEKL. Trimming removed 0 bases at V and 3 bases at J, with 11 bases between. The CDR3 is 15 amino acids.

The V gene is TRBV19, the J gene TRBJ1-5; a weak D match, TRBD1 (6 bases). The V end was cut by 8 bases, the J end by 4 bases, with 18 bases between. From germline, CDR1 is LNHDA and CDR2 SQIVND (reference sequence). The CDR3 extends over 15 amino acids. CDR3 amino acids: CASQGVTGWNQPQHF. The DNA for the CDR3 is TGTGCCAGTCAAGGAGTAACAGGGTGGAATCAGCCCCAGCATTTT.

The chain recombines TRBV9 with TRBJ2-5, with 8 bases matching TRBD1. J lost 7 bases, V lost 3 bases, and 2 bases had no gene match. This CDR3 spans 12 amino acids. CDR1 SGDLS and CDR2 YYNGEE come from the germline V gene. CDR3 DNA: TGTGCCAGCAGCGGAACAGGGGGGACCCAGTACTTC. As protein: CASSGTGGTQYF.

The V and J genes are TRBV14 and TRBJ2-3, with 8 bases matching TRBD2. The trim removed 1 base at V and 2 bases at J, leaving 8 bases unmatched. CDR1 and CDR2 (germline): SGHDN, FVKESK. The CDR3 extends over 17 amino acids. The CDR3 region has the DNA TGTGCCAGCAGCCAAGGAGATAGCGGGATATACACAGATACGCAGTATTTT. It codes for CASSQGDSGIYTDTQYF.

The rearrangement joins TRBV25-1 to TRBJ1-2, with 8 bases matching TRBD1. This CDR3 is built from 13 residues. The germline CDR1 and CDR2 sequences are MGHDK and SYGVNS. The trim removed 6 bases at V and 0 bases at J, leaving 0 bases unmatched. CDR3 coding DNA: TGTGCCAGCAGACAGGGGGCTAACTATGGCTACACCTTC. Encoded protein: CASRQGANYGYTF.

The chain recombines TRBV13 with TRBJ2-7; the D gene is possibly TRBD2 (6 bases). The CDR3 is 14 residues long. Between the trimmed V and J ends, which lost 5 bases and 2 bases, there was a span of 13 bases. The germline V gene has CDR1 PRHDT and CDR2 FYEKMQ (reference sequence). The CDR3 DNA follows: TGTGCCAGCAGCGCCCATAGACTAGCCTACGAGCAGTACTTC. This sequence encodes CASSAHRLAYEQYF.

This rearrangement joins TRBV18 to TRBJ2-6; D is undetermined. With 4 bases removed from V and 0 bases from J, the gap between germline ends came to 4 bases. Germline CDR1 and CDR2: KGHSH and LQKENI. CDR3 length: 14 residues. DNA for the CDR3: TGTGCCAGCTCACAATTCTCTGGGGCCAACGTCCTGACTTTC. Protein: CASSQFSGANVLTF.

This chain connects TRBV24-1 to TRBJ2-5; D might be TRBD2 (5 bases). The CDR3 length is 13 residues. Trimming cost V 5 bases and J 0 bases, with 6 bases left between them. Germline CDR1 KGHDR, CDR2 SFDVKD. CDR3 loop: CATSAGNQETQYF. CDR3 nucleotides: TGTGCCACCAGTGCCGGGAACCAAGAGACCCAGTACTTC.

The chain joins TRBV11-2 to TRBJ2-5; TRBD2 agrees at 10 bases. The germline gives CDR1 SGHAT, CDR2 FQNNGV. The V gene end was trimmed by 1 base and the J gene end by 1 base; junction bases not matched to a gene: 3. This CDR3 spans 16 amino acids. In DNA, the CDR3 is TGTGCCAGCAGCTTAGGGGTAGCGGGGGGCCAAGAGACCCAGTACTTC. This encodes CASSLGVAGGQETQYF.

The genes are TRBV13 and TRBJ2-1; 7 positions agree with TRBD2. Trimming took 5 bases from V and 7 from J; bases not matched to a gene: 14. The CDR3 totals 16 residues. Germline V gene lookup returns CDR1 PRHDT and CDR2 FYEKMQ (reference sequence). The DNA for the CDR3 is TGTGCCAGCAGCGGTTGGGAGGGCAGTGGGTTGAATGAGCAGTTCTTC. Its translation is CASSGWEGSGLNEQFF.

The V gene is TRBV15, the J gene TRBJ2-2; tentative D call: TRBD2 (6 bases). The germline V gene has CDR1 LNHNV and CDR2 YYDKDF (reference sequence). This CDR3 contains 13 residues. Trimming removed 4 bases from V and 7 bases from J, with 10 bases in between. CDR3 residues: CATSILGGGELFF. The CDR3 DNA is TGTGCCACCAGCATCCTCGGGGGCGGGGAGCTGTTTTTT.

The chain carries TRBV6-5 and TRBJ2-1; D is perhaps TRBD1 or TRBD2 (6 bases each). CDR1 is MNHEY, CDR2 SVGAGI, per germline. The ends were cut back, 5 bases at V and 2 bases at J, with 13 bases in the middle. The CDR3 totals 15 residues. The CDR3 region is CASSRGPVTYNEQFF. The CDR3 region has the DNA TGTGCCAGCAGTCGGGGGCCGGTTACCTACAATGAGCAGTTCTTC.